The T cell receptor beta chain described here comes from a study of control samples from healthy donors and cancer patients (dated by TCRdb to the early 2020s). The library was built by means of the immunoSEQ multiplex PCR assay. TCRdb limited this immuneACCESS table to in-frame rearrangements with V and J called. A share of clones is missing; checked studies link under half to unresolved V genes, and the rest is unexplained. The table for this sample lists 130,000 or so clones; roughly 94% of them were counted only once. Jointly, the top ten make up around 14% of the sample. With regard to this clone: Its antigen is not yet known. No base quality values were provided; no much bigger clone lies one nucleotide off.

From the cysteine through the phenylalanine, the CDR3 covers 16 amino acids. Just CDR3 DNA is preserved here, 48 bases in frame from base 1. According to the germline V gene, CDR1 reads SGHDT and CDR2 reads YYEEEE. V and J are trimmed by 2 bases and 4 bases, and the gene matches miss 11 bases of the junction. Input material: PBMCs. This receptor was obtained from a man in his sixties with colorectal cancer. The chain is assembled from TRBV5-6 and TRBJ2-7, and TRBD1 matches 8 of the central bases. The CDR3 protein is CASSLSADRGGYEQYF. Here is the DNA: TGTGCCAGCAGCTTAAGCGCCGACAGGGGTGGATACGAGCAGTACTTC. The entire variable domain, with the stretches around the CDR3 drawn from the reference TRBV5-6 and TRBJ2-7 proteins, is DAGVTQSPTHLIKTRGQQVTLRCSPKSGHDTVSWYQQALGQGPQFIFQYYEEEERQRGNFPDRFSGHQFPNYSSELNVNALLLGDSALYLCASSLSADRGGYEQYFGPGTRLTVT.